This T cell receptor beta chain was documented in a study of cytomegalovirus exposure and HLA in healthy donors. Study-wide results and caveats: Among TCR beta chains, those listed as cytomegalovirus-associated numbered fewer than 200.

Details on this clone: Its specificity is unknown.

There are 15 residues in the CDR3. Germline V gene sequence: CDR1 SGHNT, CDR2 YYREEE (reference sequence). Germline trimming cut 5 bases from V and 4 bases from J; bases unmatched to any gene: 7. The primer mix had 60 Vbeta and 13 Jbeta primers. The data were produced by immunoSEQ multiplex PCR, yet TCRdb's version contains in-frame clones alone and is incomplete. This sample contains around 130,000 clones. The sequencing input was PBMCs. The chain links TRBV5-4 to TRBJ2-1; 9 positions match TRBD2. This TCR was sampled from a woman in her thirties or forties in good health and CMV-seronegative. The CDR3 coding sequence is TGTGCCAGCAGTTATGGGACTAGCAGATACAATGAGCAGTTCTTC. This gives the protein CASSYGTSRYNEQFF.